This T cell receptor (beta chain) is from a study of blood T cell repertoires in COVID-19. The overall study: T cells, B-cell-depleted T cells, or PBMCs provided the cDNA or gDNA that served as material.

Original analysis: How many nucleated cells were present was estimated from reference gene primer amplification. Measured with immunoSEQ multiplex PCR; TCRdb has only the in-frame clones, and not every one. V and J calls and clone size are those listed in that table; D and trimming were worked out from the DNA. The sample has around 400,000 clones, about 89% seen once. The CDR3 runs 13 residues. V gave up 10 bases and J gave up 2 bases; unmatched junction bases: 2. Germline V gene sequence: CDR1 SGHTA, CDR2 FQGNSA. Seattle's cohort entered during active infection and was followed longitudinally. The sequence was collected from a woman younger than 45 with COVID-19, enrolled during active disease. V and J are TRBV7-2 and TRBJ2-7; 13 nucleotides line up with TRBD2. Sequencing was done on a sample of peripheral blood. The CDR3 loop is CATGLAGTYEQYF. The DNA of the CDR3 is TGTGCCACGGGACTAGCGGGAACCTACGAGCAGTACTTC.